A selection of T cell receptor beta chains follows, all from one sample in a study of cytomegalovirus exposure and HLA in healthy donors. The protocol was immunoSEQ multiplex PCR, while the TCRdb copy is restricted to in-frame clones and leaves out a portion. Of 110,000 to 150,000 clones listed, approximately 82% are singletons. Sequences were obtained from PBMCs. The receptors shown here come from a woman between 40 and 50 years old in good health and CMV-seronegative. Both conserved end residues are part of each CDR3. The order of the fields is D gene, V gene, clone size, J gene, CDR3 DNA, CDR3 protein. D genes are given only for firm matches. Only some rows state a clone size, as once, few, many or a class for expanded clones.

d_gene: NA
v_gene: TRBV4-2
abundance: NA
j_gene: TRBJ2-1
CDR3nt: TGTGCCAGCAGCCAAGACGCGGGGGCATACAATGAGCAGTTCTTC
CDR3aa: CASSQDAGAYNEQFF

d_gene: TRBD1
v_gene: TRBV28
abundance: NA
j_gene: TRBJ1-2
CDR3nt: TGTGCCAGCAGTCTCGGGACAGGGGACTATGTCTACACCTTC
CDR3aa: CASSLGTGDYVYTF

d_gene: TRBD2
v_gene: TRBV7-2
abundance: NA
j_gene: TRBJ2-3
CDR3nt: TGTGCCAGCAGCTTTTGGGCCAGCGGGAGGGGAGATACGCAGTATTTT
CDR3aa: CASSFWASGRGDTQYF

d_gene: NA
v_gene: TRBV4-2
abundance: NA
j_gene: TRBJ1-4
CDR3nt: TGTGCCAGCAGCCTCGACAGGAATGAAAAACTGTTTTTT
CDR3aa: CASSLDRNEKLFF

d_gene: TRBD2
v_gene: TRBV9
abundance: once
j_gene: TRBJ2-1
CDR3nt: TGTGCCAGCAGCGTAGCCCCCGTGGCTAGCGGGTACAATGAGCAGTTCTTC
CDR3aa: CASSVAPVASGYNEQFF

d_gene: NA
v_gene: TRBV6-1
abundance: NA
j_gene: TRBJ1-1
CDR3nt: TGTGCCAGCAGACTAGTGGTGAACACTGAAGCTTTCTTT
CDR3aa: CASRLVVNTEAFF

d_gene: TRBD1
v_gene: TRBV7-9
abundance: once
j_gene: TRBJ2-7
CDR3nt: TGTGCCAGCAGCGTACAGGGGTCGGGCGAGCAGTACTTC
CDR3aa: CASSVQGSGEQYF

d_gene: TRBD1
v_gene: TRBV2
abundance: NA
j_gene: TRBJ2-7
CDR3nt: TGTGCCAGCAGCCACCCCGACAGGGGCTCGTACGAGCAGTACTTC
CDR3aa: CASSHPDRGSYEQYF

d_gene: TRBD1
v_gene: TRBV19
abundance: NA
j_gene: TRBJ1-1
CDR3nt: TGTGCCAGTAGTAGGTCTCGTTGGACAGGGGCCAACTTCACTGAAGCTTTCTTT
CDR3aa: CASSRSRWTGANFTEAFF

d_gene: NA
v_gene: TRBV7-9
abundance: few
j_gene: TRBJ2-3
CDR3nt: TGTTCCAGCAGCTTAGCTTTGGCTCTCACAGATACGCAGTATTTT
CDR3aa: CSSSLALALTDTQYF

d_gene: NA
v_gene: TRBV21-1
abundance: NA
j_gene: TRBJ1-5
CDR3nt: TGTGCCAGCAGCAAAGAAGCTAATCAGCCCCAGCATTTT
CDR3aa: CASSKEANQPQHF

d_gene: NA
v_gene: TRBV7-2
abundance: NA
j_gene: TRBJ2-5
CDR3nt: TGTGCCAGCAGCCCCACCCCAGTGGTGGAGACCCAGTACTTC
CDR3aa: CASSPTPVVETQYF

d_gene: NA
v_gene: TRBV10-1
abundance: NA
j_gene: TRBJ2-7
CDR3nt: TGCGCCAGCAGCGACAGGTTATCCTACGAGCAGTACTTC
CDR3aa: CASSDRLSYEQYF

d_gene: NA
v_gene: TRBV7-9
abundance: NA
j_gene: TRBJ2-5
CDR3nt: TGTGCCAGCAGCTTAGAGGCAGGGTCGCAAGAGACCCAGTACTTC
CDR3aa: CASSLEAGSQETQYF

d_gene: NA
v_gene: TRBV18
abundance: NA
j_gene: TRBJ2-5
CDR3nt: TGTGCCAGCTCACCACCCCTAACGGAGACCCAGTACTTC
CDR3aa: CASSPPLTETQYF

d_gene: TRBD1
v_gene: TRBV29-1
abundance: few
j_gene: TRBJ1-1
CDR3nt: TGCAGCGTTGAACCGTCGACAGGGGGAGGCACTGAAGCTTTCTTT
CDR3aa: CSVEPSTGGGTEAFF

d_gene: TRBD2
v_gene: TRBV7-2
abundance: NA
j_gene: TRBJ2-7
CDR3nt: TGTGCCAGCAGCTTCGCTACTAGCGGAGAACATTACTCCATGAACTTC
CDR3aa: CASSFATSGEHYSMNF

d_gene: NA
v_gene: TRBV9
abundance: NA
j_gene: TRBJ2-3
CDR3nt: TGTGCCAGCAGTGGCGGAAGCGGCACAGATACGCAGTATTTT
CDR3aa: CASSGGSGTDTQYF

d_gene: NA
v_gene: TRBV27
abundance: NA
j_gene: TRBJ1-4
CDR3nt: TGTGCCAGCAGTTCCCAAGAGGGTCAGAATGAAAAACTGTTTTTT
CDR3aa: CASSSQEGQNEKLFF

d_gene: TRBD2
v_gene: TRBV15
abundance: NA
j_gene: TRBJ2-7
CDR3nt: TGTGCCACCAGCAGAGACCCGGGACTAGCGGGCCTCCGAGGGTACGAGCAGTACTTC
CDR3aa: CATSRDPGLAGLRGYEQYF